Below, 13 T cell receptor beta chains from the same sample are listed, as sequenced in a study of molecular identifiers for immune sequencing clone quantification. TCRdb re-called the PCR reads through MiXCR, storing one row per CDR3 protein. The sample lists hundreds of thousands of distinct CDR3 sequences; about 25% were seen once. Material for sequencing was naive CD8+ T cells from blood, with Jurkat cell RNA spiked in. Subset specified: FACS-sorted CD8+CD4-CCR7+CD45RA+ naive T cells. The receptor set was obtained from a human donor in good health. Some libraries in this study had Jurkat cell RNA spiked in.

This clonotype was counted only a few times. This chain connects TRBV5-4 to TRBJ2-1; TRBD2 aligns across 11 bases. The CDR3 runs 19 residues. Germline CDR1 reads SGHNT; CDR2 reads YYREEE (reference sequence). The V segment lost 0 bases and the J segment 0 bases; nucleotides outside the gene matches: 8. The DNA for the CDR3 is TGTGCCAGCAGCTTGGCGATAGCGGGGGGGCCGTCCTCCTACAATGAGCAGTTCTTC. This gives the protein CASSLAIAGGPSSYNEQFF.

This clonotype was counted at least ten times. The V call is TRBV7-9, the J call TRBJ2-5, with TRBD2 as a possible D gene (6 bases). The CDR3 has 13 amino acids. The germline V and J ends were trimmed by 4 bases and 5 bases, with 11 bases remaining between them. Per germline, CDR1 SEHNR and CDR2 FQNEAQ (reference sequence). The CDR3 bases are TGTGCCAGCAGCTCACCGGGGACTGAGACCCAGTACTTC. Translating it yields CASSSPGTETQYF.

Notes on this clonotype: One end of the junction varies from germline; a read error may be responsible. This chain connects TRBV7-6 to TRBJ2-3; 7 bases align to TRBD1. Germline V gene lookup returns CDR1 SGHVS and CDR2 FNYEAQ. There are 15 residues in the CDR3. CDR3 region: CASGFRQGFTDAQYF. The CDR3 DNA reads as TGTGCCAGCGGCTTTAGACAGGGATTCACGGATGCGCAGTATTTT.

This chain joins TRBV19 and TRBJ1-2; weak D call: TRBD1 (5 bases). CDR1 and CDR2 from the germline V gene are LNHDA and SQIVND (reference sequence). The CDR3 runs 13 residues. With 5 bases removed from V and 5 bases from J, the gap between germline ends came to 12 bases. The CDR3 bases are TGTGCCAGTAGTCCGGGACGGCCGTATGGCTACACCTTC. Its protein is CASSPGRPYGYTF.

To note about this clonotype: A read error may explain this, as a much larger clone is one base away. The rearrangement uses TRBV30 and TRBJ1-4; 7 bases line up with TRBD1. The CDR3 consists of 15 residues. Germline values: CDR1 GTSNPN, CDR2 SVGIG (reference sequence). CDR3 in DNA: TGTGCCCGGAGTGTATTTTGGCAGGGGGATGAAAAACTGTTTTTT. It codes for CARSVFWQGDEKLFF.

This clonotype showed up just once. As DNA, the CDR3 is TGTGCCACCAGCCCTAGGTGGGAGAGCACAGATACGCAGTATTTT. Protein product: CATSPRWESTDTQYF. The chain recombines TRBV15 with TRBJ2-3, with D possibly TRBD2 on 5 matching bases. V was pared by 5 bases and J by 0 bases, with 12 bases between. The germline CDR1 and CDR2 sequences are LNHNV and YYDKDF (reference sequence). The CDR3 has 15 amino acids. Supplemented by reference TRBV15 and TRBJ2-3, the full variable domain reads DAMVIQNPRYQVTQFGKPVTLSCSQTLNHNVMYWYQQKSSQAPKLLFHYYDKDFNNEADTPDNFQSRRPNTSFCFLDIRSPGLGDTAMYLCATSPRWESTDTQYFGPGTRLTVL.

This clonotype was detected ten times or more. The chain couples TRBV19 to TRBJ2-7; D is unresolved. This CDR3 region has 13 residues. Germline lookup yields CDR1 LNHDA and CDR2 SQIVND (reference sequence). The ends were cut back, 3 bases at V and 4 bases at J, with 10 bases in the middle. The CDR3 nucleotides read TGTGCCAGTAGTATTAGCCCTGGGTACGAGCAGTACTTC. Amino acids: CASSISPGYEQYF. Supplemented by reference TRBV19 and TRBJ2-7, the full variable domain reads DGGITQSPKYLFRKEGQNVTLSCEQNLNHDAMYWYRQDPGQGLRLIYYSQIVNDFQKGDIAEGYSVSREKKESFPLTVTSAQKNPTAFYLCASSISPGYEQYFGPGTRLTVT.

Regarding this clonotype: No conserved phenylalanine or tryptophan ends this CDR3, so it is likely a read error. This rearrangement joins TRBV4-1 to TRBJ1-5; D is ambiguous. The ends were cut back, 1 base at V and 0 bases at J, with 7 bases in the middle. Germline values: CDR1 MGHRA, CDR2 YSYEKL. This CDR3 region has 15 residues. The CDR3 bases are TGCGCCAGCAGCCAAGGTCGGGGTAGCAATCAGCCCCAGCATATT. Residues: CASSQGRGSNQPQHI.

Comments on this clonotype: A much larger clone lies one base from this, so it may be a read error. The chain couples TRBV13 to TRBJ2-3; D may correspond to TRBD1 or TRBD2 (5 bases each). The V end lost 8 bases, the J end lost 5 bases, and 23 bases lay between the germline ends. The CDR3 extends over 16 amino acids. From germline, CDR1 is PRHDT and CDR2 FYEKMQ (reference sequence). Here the CDR3 reads CASGPRDHIAVDTQYF. The CDR3 DNA is TGTGCCAGCGGCCCCCGGGACCATATTGCTGTAGATACGCAGTATTTT.

The CDR3 DNA reads TGTGCCAGCAGTGAATTAGCTGGAGACGGGGGACTCTACGAGCAGTACTTC. Protein sequence: CASSELAGDGGLYEQYF. This chain connects TRBV6-1 to TRBJ2-7; a possible D gene is TRBD2 (6 bases). The CDR3 has 17 amino acids. Trimming removed 2 bases from V and 3 bases from J, with 20 bases in between. Germline CDR1 MNHNS, CDR2 SASEGT.

This clonotype was counted a few times. One junction end disagrees with the germline gene, perhaps due to a read error. This chain joins TRBV7-2 and TRBJ1-4; the D gene is possibly TRBD1 (5 bases). CDR1 is SGHTA, CDR2 FQGNSA, per germline. The CDR3 is 14 amino acids. CDR3 sequence reads: CASSSRGENEKLVF. CDR3 bases: TGTGCCAGCAGCTCGAGGGGAGAAAATGAAAAACTGGTTTTT.

The V call is TRBV2, the J call TRBJ1-2; D unresolved. The V end lost 0 bases, the J end lost 4 bases, and 18 bases lay between the germline ends. CDR1 is SNHLY, CDR2 FYNNEI, per germline. The CDR3 is made up of 17 amino acids. The DNA for the CDR3 is TGTGCCAGCAGTGAAGCGCTAATCCTCGTGGCAGTCTATGGCTACACCTTC. Translating gives CASSEALILVAVYGYTF.

This clonotype was counted ten times or more. The chain has TRBV29-1 and TRBJ2-7, with 10 positions matching TRBD1. V lost 0 bases to trimming and J lost 13 bases; unmatched junction nucleotides: 6. This CDR3 spans 12 amino acids. Germline V gene sequence: CDR1 SQVTM, CDR2 ANQGSEA. The CDR3 here is CSVEDRGTGAYF. CDR3 DNA: TGCAGCGTTGAAGATCGGGGGACAGGGGCTTACTTC.